These 4 T cell receptor beta chains originate from one sample sequenced in a study of spatial heterogeneity in lung cancer. Study observations and caveats: Within tumors, counts of expanded alpha and beta TCRs tracked tumor mutation counts.

No antigen has been assigned to these receptors. TCRdb redid the calling of the 5' RACE reads with MiXCR, one entry per CDR3 protein. The sample lists just over 3,000 distinct CDR3 sequences; about 16% were seen once. Time point described: sample taken at primary tumor resection. The sample in question was lung tumor tissue, obtained at surgery. The source is a male donor with early-stage non-small cell lung cancer.

This clonotype was seen a few times. V and J are TRBV27 and TRBJ2-1; D might be TRBD1 or TRBD2, each matching 5 bases. V dropped 6 bases and J dropped 0 bases, with 12 bases sitting between them. Germline-derived CDR1 and CDR2 are MNHEY and SMNVEV (reference sequence). CDR3 length: 15 residues. The CDR3 nucleotides read TGTGCCAGCAGACGAGGGGACGGCTCCTACAATGAGCAGTTCTTC. Translation gives CASRRGDGSYNEQFF.

Sample share makes this clonotype medium-sized. The genes are TRBV5-4 and TRBJ2-1; no clear D. CDR3 size: 12 residues. Germline V gene lookup returns CDR1 SGHNT and CDR2 YYREEE (reference sequence). V was shortened by 5 bases and J by 7 bases, with 10 bases between the two germline ends. The CDR3 loop is CASRTEENEQFF. The CDR3 DNA sequence: TGTGCCAGCAGAACAGAGGAAAATGAGCAGTTCTTC. The full variable domain, in which reference TRBV5-4 and TRBJ2-1 provide the parts outside the CDR3, is ETGVTQSPTHLIKTRGQQVTLRCSSQSGHNTVSWYQQALGQGPQFIFQYYREEENGRGNFPPRFSGLQFPNYSSELNVNALELDDSALYLCASRTEENEQFFGPGTRLTVL.

This clonotype counts as medium-sized. This chain joins TRBV20-1 and TRBJ1-2; D is uncertain. There are 16 residues in the CDR3. Germline-derived CDR1 and CDR2 are DFQATT and SNEGSKA (reference sequence). V was clipped by 1 base and J by 3 bases, with 18 bases between them. CDR3 amino acids: CSARASLGSGDYGYTF. The CDR3, as DNA: TGCAGTGCTAGAGCTTCTCTAGGGTCTGGGGACTATGGCTACACCTTC.

This clonotype came up once. The chain uses TRBV6-5 and TRBJ2-6, with D possibly matching TRBD2 (6 bases). The CDR3 totals 15 residues. Germline-derived CDR1 and CDR2 are MNHEY and SVGAGI. V gave up 4 bases and J gave up 3 bases, with 10 bases separating them. The chain's CDR3 is CASSFGTGGANVLTF. Written as DNA, the CDR3 is TGTGCCAGCAGTTTCGGGACTGGTGGGGCCAACGTCCTGACTTTC.